This TCR beta chain comes out of a study of vaccination and CD4 T cells after COVID-19. Whole-study context: Convalescent patients were SARS-CoV-2 positive by nasal swab PCR; fewer than 10 mild, one severe. Every participant had a vaccine, which was either BNT162b2 or mRNA-1273, given in two doses. Stimulation of the cells used overlapping spike peptide pools from SARS-CoV-2 and from the common cold coronaviruses HCoV-NL63, HCoV-OC43 and HCoV-229E.

Documented treatment: roughly ten-day PBMC culture with coronavirus spike peptide pools or control peptides (ViraFEST assay). This CDR3 spans 15 amino acids. Germline assignment: CDR1 SGHTA and CDR2 FQGTGA. V was shortened by 2 bases and J by 6 bases, with 13 bases between the two germline ends. Researchers used the Oncomine TCR Beta short-read assay to sequence DNA from cultured CD4+ T cells. Each CDR3 protein gets one entry after TCRdb re-called the PCR reads with MiXCR. Of about 9,200 distinct CDR3 sequences listed, roughly 63% are singletons. As for this clonotype: The antigen is unknown.

The sample consisted of CD4+ T cells from blood, cultured in vitro. The chain is built from TRBV7-3 and TRBJ2-2; TRBD1 or TRBD2 may be the D gene (5 bases each). The TCR sequence derives from a human donor who had recovered from COVID-19. CDR3 loop: CASSLDGALAGELFF. The DNA of the CDR3 is TGTGCCAGCAGCTTAGACGGGGCGCTGGCCGGGGAGCTGTTTTTT.